One and the same sample provided the 13 T cell receptor beta chains below, sequenced in a study of neoadjuvant anti-PD-1 for oral cavity cancer. Only in-frame clones appear in the TCRdb table, and some are missing; sequencing was by immunoSEQ multiplex PCR. The top ten clones hold more than 2.5% of a sample with under 20,000 clones, approximately 70% of them seen once. This sample comprised PBMCs, obtained before nivolumab (anti-PD-1) treatment. Receptors were obtained from a person aged 35-79 years with oral cavity squamous cell carcinoma.

In this sample, this clone turned up a few times. This rearrangement joins TRBV6-6 to TRBJ2-7, with TRBD1 as a possible D gene (6 bases). The germline V gene encodes CDR1 MNHNY and CDR2 SVGAGI (reference sequence). Trimming cost V 0 bases and J 0 bases, with 9 bases left between them. The CDR3 is 15 amino acids. DNA for the CDR3: TGTGCCAGCAGTTACTCCCCGACAGGCTCCTACGAGCAGTACTTC. It translates to CASSYSPTGSYEQYF.

This chain uses TRBV7-8 with TRBJ2-1; TRBD2 agrees at 12 bases. V lost 4 bases to trimming and J lost 4 bases; unmatched junction nucleotides: 23. Germline assignment: CDR1 SGHVS and CDR2 FQNEAQ. The CDR3 runs to 22 residues. The CDR3 is CASSSKSGFGLAGRMGYNEQFF. The CDR3, as DNA: TGTGCCAGCAGCTCCAAGAGCGGGTTTGGACTAGCGGGACGTATGGGGTACAATGAGCAGTTCTTC. Full variable domain (rest looked up from reference TRBV7-8 and TRBJ2-1): GAGVSQSPRYKVAKRGQDVALRCDPISGHVSLFWYQQALGQGPEFLTYFQNEAQLDKSGLPSDRFFAERPEGSVSTLKIQRTQQEDSAVYLCASSSKSGFGLAGRMGYNEQFFGPGTRLTVL.

The V gene is TRBV28, the J gene TRBJ2-7; no definite D call. The V gene lost 2 bases and the J gene lost 4 bases, with 3 bases spanning the gap. The CDR3 has 11 residues. CDR1 is MDHEN, CDR2 SYDVKM, per germline. Here the CDR3 DNA reads TGTGCCAGCAGTTTAGTATACGAGCAGTACTTC. This translates into CASSLVYEQYF.

The chain carries TRBV6-1 and TRBJ1-2; the D gene is possibly TRBD1 (5 bases). This CDR3 is 13 amino acids long. Trimming removed 6 bases at V and 4 bases at J, with 12 bases between. Germline V gives CDR1 MNHNS, CDR2 SASEGT. The CDR3 spells CASRDTRPYGYTF. The CDR3 region has the DNA TGTGCCAGCAGGGACACGAGGCCCTATGGCTACACCTTC.

The CDR3 reads CASSLNLYQETQYF. Written as DNA, the CDR3 is TGTGCCAGCAGTTTAAACCTGTACCAAGAGACCCAGTACTTC. The chain links TRBV28 to TRBJ2-5; D gene unclear. The CDR3 sequence is 14 residues long. Trimming pared 2 bases from V and 0 bases from J, leaving 7 bases between. Germline V CDR1 and CDR2: MDHEN, SYDVKM.

This rearrangement joins TRBV27 to TRBJ2-5; 7 nucleotides agree with TRBD2. Looked up from germline, CDR1 is MNHEY and CDR2 is SMNVEV (reference sequence). This CDR3 is built from 13 residues. V was pared by 5 bases and J by 9 bases, with 9 bases of the junction left unmatched. As DNA, the CDR3 is TGTGCCAGCAGTCCCCGCCGGGAGGAGGCCCAGTACTTC. This translates into CASSPRREEAQYF.

This clone was picked up a small number of times. V usage is TRBV27 and J usage is TRBJ1-5; TRBD1 agrees at 8 bases. The germline V gene encodes CDR1 MNHEY and CDR2 SMNVEV (reference sequence). V lost 4 bases and J lost 0; bases outside the gene matches: 5. The CDR3 runs 16 residues. The CDR3 is CASSSGQGNSNQPQHF. The CDR3, as DNA: TGTGCCAGCAGTTCCGGACAGGGTAATAGCAATCAGCCCCAGCATTTT.

This chain joins TRBV30 and TRBJ1-2; D call uncertain. V was cut by 6 bases and J by 7 bases, with 18 bases left in between. This CDR3 contains 13 residues. Germline V gene data show CDR1 as GTSNPN and CDR2 as SVGIG (reference sequence). The CDR3 protein is CACPMFGSGGYTF. In nucleotides, the CDR3 is TGTGCCTGCCCAATGTTTGGGTCCGGTGGCTACACCTTC. Variable domain in full (rest from reference TRBV30 and TRBJ1-2): SQTIHQWPATLVQPVGSPLSLECTVEGTSNPNLYWYRQAAGRGLQLLFYSVGIGQISSEVPQNLSASRPQDRQFILSSKKLLLSDSGFYLCACPMFGSGGYTFGSGTRLTVV.

The V gene is TRBV25-1, the J gene TRBJ2-7; no definite D call. The CDR3 is 13 residues long. Germline loops: CDR1 MGHDK, CDR2 SYGVNS. Trimming left V 3 bases short and J 4 bases short, with 10 bases between. The CDR3 spells CASSDGLWYEQYF. CDR3 DNA sequence: TGTGCCAGCAGTGATGGGCTATGGTACGAGCAGTACTTC.

The V call is TRBV6-4, the J call TRBJ2-1, with TRBD2 as a possible D gene (7 bases). V was shortened by 8 bases and J by 0 bases, with 20 bases between the two germline ends. CDR1 is MRHNA, CDR2 SNTAGT, per germline. The length of the CDR3 is 17 residues. This CDR3 is CASSREGGRPSYNEQFF. The CDR3 nucleotides are TGTGCCAGCTCGAGAGAGGGGGGGAGGCCCTCCTACAATGAGCAGTTCTTC.

The genes are TRBV4-1 and TRBJ2-1; 7 bases line up with TRBD1. J lost 4 bases, V lost 1 base, and 10 bases had no gene match. Germline lookup yields CDR1 MGHRA and CDR2 YSYEKL. This CDR3 spans 17 amino acids. This CDR3 reads CASSQAMTGIVYNEQFF. The CDR3 nucleotides are TGCGCCAGCAGCCAAGCTATGACAGGGATTGTTTACAATGAGCAGTTCTTC.

A few counts support this clone. This chain links TRBV28 with TRBJ2-3, with TRBD1 matching 10 bases. V lost 10 bases to trimming and J lost 0 bases; unmatched junction nucleotides: 13. CDR1 is MDHEN and CDR2 is SYDVKM in the germline V gene. The length of the CDR3 is 17 residues. The CDR3 sequence is CATSGQGLYYSTDTQYF. The CDR3 coding sequence is TGTGCCACTTCGGGACAGGGGCTATACTATAGCACAGATACGCAGTATTTT.

V is TRBV7-8 and J is TRBJ2-7, with D perhaps matching TRBD2 (6 bases). This CDR3 has 16 residues. Germline CDR1 SGHVS, CDR2 FQNEAQ. Trimming stripped 3 bases from V and 4 bases from J, with 19 bases between. The CDR3 sequence: CASSFTSGTDRYEQYF. The CDR3 bases are TGTGCCAGCAGCTTCACATCCGGGACTGACCGTTACGAGCAGTACTTC.